Shown below are 17 T cell receptor beta chains from a single sample sequenced in a study of PD-L1 blockade in urothelial cancer. Clones were sequenced by immunoSEQ multiplex PCR, and TCRdb holds only the in-frame ones, with some missing. The table includes about 100,000 clones, around 90% detected once. The specimen was PBMCs, collected around atezolizumab (anti-PD-L1) treatment. Every receptor here comes from an elderly woman with urothelial cancer.

This chain connects TRBV7-9 to TRBJ2-5, with TRBD1 matching over 7 bases. The J segment lost 2 bases and the V segment lost 3 bases, leaving 3 bases of the junction unmatched. The CDR3 is made up of 14 amino acids. The germline gives CDR1 SEHNR, CDR2 FQNEAQ (reference sequence). CDR3 region: CASSFWTGQETQYF. The CDR3 DNA reads TGTGCCAGCAGCTTTTGGACAGGTCAAGAGACCCAGTACTTC.

The V call is TRBV6-5, the J call TRBJ2-6, with D possibly matching TRBD2 (6 bases). Germline V gene data show CDR1 as MNHEY and CDR2 as SVGAGI. The length of the CDR3 is 16 residues. V was clipped by 0 bases and J by 3 bases, with 9 bases between them. CDR3 loop: CASSYSWGGGANVLTF. The CDR3 nucleotides read TGTGCCAGCAGTTACTCATGGGGAGGTGGGGCCAACGTCCTGACTTTC.

The V call is TRBV28, the J call TRBJ2-2; D gene ambiguous. Germline lookup yields CDR1 MDHEN and CDR2 SYDVKM. The V end lost 1 base, the J end lost 0 bases, and 9 bases lay between the germline ends. There are 16 residues in the CDR3. The chain's CDR3 is CASSLSGSANTGELFF. Here the CDR3 DNA reads TGTGCCAGCAGTTTATCCGGCAGCGCGAACACCGGGGAGCTGTTTTTT.

CDR3 sequence reads: CASSPLAPMGLATNTGELFF. DNA for the CDR3: TGTGCCAGCTCACCTCTTGCCCCCATGGGACTAGCGACGAACACCGGGGAGCTGTTTTTT. The chain uses TRBV18 and TRBJ2-2; 10 bases align to TRBD2. The CDR3 has 20 amino acids. Losses at the gene ends were 3 bases for V and 0 bases for J; bases not matched to a gene: 13. Germline V gene data show CDR1 as KGHSH and CDR2 as LQKENI.

The chain's CDR3 is CASSQHDSNEQFF. In DNA form, the CDR3 reads TGTGCCAGCAGCCAGCACGACTCCAATGAGCAGTTCTTC. This chain uses TRBV7-3 with TRBJ2-1; D gene ambiguous. This CDR3 region has 13 residues. The germline V gene has CDR1 SGHTA and CDR2 FQGTGA. V was cut by 5 bases and J by 6 bases, with 11 bases left in between.

The chain's CDR3 is CASRTGTGESQPQHF. CDR3 nucleotide sequence: TGTGCCAGCAGGACAGGGACAGGGGAATCTCAGCCCCAGCATTTT. The gene calls are TRBV28 and TRBJ1-5; TRBD1 aligns across 10 bases. Per germline, CDR1 MDHEN and CDR2 SYDVKM. This CDR3 is 15 amino acids long. Losses at the gene ends were 6 bases for V and 6 bases for J; bases not matched to a gene: 8.

The chain links TRBV7-8 to TRBJ2-5; 11 positions match TRBD2. This CDR3 has 14 residues. CDR1 is SGHVS, CDR2 FQNEAQ, per germline. Trimming at V came to 4 bases and at J to 5 bases, leaving 3 bases not matched to a gene. CDR3 residues: CASSSGLAGETQYF. CDR3 sequence (DNA): TGTGCCAGCAGCTCCGGACTAGCGGGTGAGACCCAGTACTTC.

The V gene is TRBV7-9, the J gene TRBJ2-1, with D uncertain. Germline CDR1 and CDR2: SEHNR and FQNEAQ (reference sequence). The CDR3 sequence is 13 residues long. Trimming took off 3 bases at V and 6 bases at J, with 9 bases between the two ends. The CDR3 protein is CASSFSSRNEQFF. The CDR3, as DNA: TGTGCCAGCAGCTTTTCGAGTCGCAATGAGCAGTTCTTC. Variable domain in full (rest from reference TRBV7-9 and TRBJ2-1): DTGVSQNPRHKITKRGQNVTFRCDPISEHNRLYWYRQTLGQGPEFLTYFQNEAQLEKSRLLSDRFSAERPKGSFSTLEIQRTEQGDSAMYLCASSFSSRNEQFFGPGTRLTVL.

This clone was found once. The rearrangement uses TRBV19 and TRBJ1-5; D unclear. Between the trimmed V and J ends, which lost 1 base and 4 bases, there was a span of 8 bases. Germline V gene sequence: CDR1 LNHDA, CDR2 SQIVND (reference sequence). The CDR3 runs to 14 residues. This CDR3 reads CASSIVPGNQPQHF. In DNA, the CDR3 is TGTGCCAGTAGTATAGTGCCGGGGAATCAGCCCCAGCATTTT.

The chain employs TRBV19 and TRBJ2-7; D possibly corresponds to TRBD1 (6 bases). The CDR3 is 16 amino acids. Trimming stripped 2 bases from V and 5 bases from J, with 19 bases between. The germline CDR1 and CDR2 sequences are LNHDA and SQIVND (reference sequence). This CDR3 reads CASSITPGARRNEQYF. The DNA of the CDR3 is TGTGCCAGTAGTATAACCCCAGGGGCGCGGAGGAACGAGCAGTACTTC.

This chain joins TRBV6-1 and TRBJ2-1; D is undetermined. The V gene lost 7 bases and the J gene lost 0 bases, with 10 bases spanning the gap. Germline values: CDR1 MNHNS, CDR2 SASEGT. The CDR3 runs to 14 residues. This CDR3 reads CASIGVVSYNEQFF. CDR3 coding DNA: TGTGCCAGCATCGGAGTAGTCTCCTACAATGAGCAGTTCTTC.

The chain recombines TRBV19 with TRBJ2-2; TRBD1 agrees at 9 bases. Germline assignment: CDR1 LNHDA and CDR2 SQIVND (reference sequence). The J segment lost 4 bases and the V segment lost 1 base, leaving 7 bases of the junction unmatched. CDR3 size: 17 residues. The CDR3 protein is CASSIGSGTGTTGELFF. The CDR3 DNA is TGTGCCAGTAGTATAGGCTCCGGGACAGGGACCACCGGGGAGCTGTTTTTT. Full variable domain (missing parts from reference TRBV19 and TRBJ2-2): DGGITQSPKYLFRKEGQNVTLSCEQNLNHDAMYWYRQDPGQGLRLIYYSQIVNDFQKGDIAEGYSVSREKKESFPLTVTSAQKNPTAFYLCASSIGSGTGTTGELFFGEGSRLTVL.

The V and J genes are TRBV5-1 and TRBJ2-3, with unresolved D. Germline values: CDR1 SGHRS, CDR2 YFSETQ. This CDR3 has 13 amino acids. V shed 0 bases and J shed 0 bases, with 2 bases lying between them. DNA for the CDR3: TGCGCCAGCAGCTTGGCTAGCACAGATACGCAGTATTTT. This sequence encodes CASSLASTDTQYF. Based on the CDR3 plus reference TRBV5-1 and TRBJ2-3, the full variable domain is KAGVTQTPRYLIKTRGQQVTLSCSPISGHRSVSWYQQTPGQGLQFLFEYFSETQRNKGNFPGRFSGRQFSNSRSEMNVSTLELGDSALYLCASSLASTDTQYFGPGTRLTVL.

The chain recombines TRBV4-2 with TRBJ1-2; D possibly corresponds to TRBD1 (5 bases). The V end was cut by 0 bases, the J end by 7 bases, with 15 bases between. Germline V lookup: CDR1 LGHNA, CDR2 YNFKEQ. The CDR3 has 15 residues. DNA for the CDR3: TGTGCCAGCAGCCAAGATCAAAAGGGGCTGGTTGGCTACACCTTC. It codes for CASSQDQKGLVGYTF.

The chain's CDR3 is CASGSGNTEAFF. In DNA, the CDR3 is TGTGCCAGCGGGTCGGGAAACACTGAAGCTTTCTTT. V gene TRBV19 combines with J gene TRBJ1-1; D ambiguous. The CDR3 has 12 amino acids. CDR1 and CDR2 (germline): LNHDA, SQIVND (reference sequence). Trimming removed 9 bases from V and 2 bases from J, with 10 bases in between.

This chain connects TRBV10-1 to TRBJ2-3, with D hard to call. The CDR3 covers 12 residues. The V and J ends lost 8 bases and 2 bases respectively, with 8 bases between them. Looked up from germline, CDR1 is WNHNN and CDR2 is SYGVQD (reference sequence). The CDR3 nucleotides are TGCGCCAGCGGTTACAACACAGATACGCAGTATTTT. Translating gives CASGYNTDTQYF.

This clone has a single count. The chain links TRBV28 to TRBJ2-7; D may be TRBD2 (6 bases). Germline-derived CDR1 and CDR2 are MDHEN and SYDVKM. V lost 5 bases to trimming and J lost 0 bases, with 14 bases between them. The CDR3 totals 15 residues. CDR3 DNA: TGTGCCAGCAGTCCAGGAGGGGATCCCTCCTACGAGCAGTACTTC. Protein product: CASSPGGDPSYEQYF.